Presented here are 31 T cell receptor beta chains from one specimen sequenced in a study of T cell responses to AZD1222 COVID-19 vaccine. The repertoire was sequenced with immunoSEQ multiplex PCR; TCRdb's copy has only in-frame clones and lacks some. The sample holds over 100,000 clones, 88% seen once. Sequenced here: peripheral blood, sampled on day 0 of MenACWY control vaccination. These receptors were taken from an adult in good health.

This sequence joins TRBV29-1 and TRBJ1-1; D not certain. Germline-derived CDR1 and CDR2 are SQVTM and ANQGSEA. The V end lost 7 bases, the J end lost 6 bases, and 18 bases lay between the germline ends. The CDR3 totals 13 residues. CDR3 protein: CSALKPLAAEAFF. The CDR3 DNA is TGCAGCGCATTGAAGCCCTTGGCGGCTGAAGCTTTCTTT.

The V gene is TRBV7-9, the J gene TRBJ2-5, with 7 bases matching TRBD2. The CDR3 spans 15 residues. CDR1 and CDR2 (germline): SEHNR, FQNEAQ (reference sequence). Trimming at V came to 2 bases and at J to 4 bases, leaving 7 bases not matched to a gene. In DNA, the CDR3 is TGTGCCAGCAGCTTACAATTGGGCGGGGGAGAGACCCAGTACTTC. It specifies CASSLQLGGGETQYF.

The V and J genes are TRBV27 and TRBJ2-7; the match to TRBD1 covers 10 bases. V dropped 5 bases and J dropped 6; count of bases not matched to a gene: 16. The CDR3 consists of 17 residues. Germline CDR1 reads MNHEY; CDR2 reads SMNVEV (reference sequence). This CDR3 is CASSTLLGDRGKLEQYF. For the CDR3, the DNA is TGTGCCAGCAGTACCCTCCTGGGGGACAGGGGAAAGCTCGAGCAGTACTTC.

Here the CDR3 reads CSVGTGSEKLFF. The CDR3 DNA reads as TGCAGCGTCGGGACAGGGTCTGAAAAACTGTTTTTT. The V call is TRBV29-1, the J call TRBJ1-4, with 9 bases matching TRBD1. There are 12 residues in the CDR3. CDR1 is SQVTM, CDR2 ANQGSEA, per germline. The V gene end was trimmed by 6 bases and the J gene end by 7 bases; junction bases not matched to a gene: 3.

The chain combines TRBV28 with TRBJ1-2; no clear D gene. CDR1 is MDHEN and CDR2 is SYDVKM in the germline V gene. The CDR3 has 14 amino acids. V lost 6 bases to trimming and J lost 5 bases, with 16 bases between them. DNA for the CDR3: TGTGCCAGCAGCCGAAGTCCGGAGATATATGGCTACACCTTC. Its translation is CASSRSPEIYGYTF.

CDR3 sequence: CASSYLGFSYNEQFF. DNA for the CDR3: TGTGCCAGCAGTTACCTGGGCTTCTCCTACAATGAGCAGTTCTTC. The rearrangement links TRBV6-2 or TRBV6-3 to TRBJ2-1, with unresolved D. Germline CDR1 is MNHEY and CDR2 is SVGEGT. The V end was cut by 2 bases, the J end by 0 bases, with 8 bases between. The CDR3 is made up of 15 amino acids.

The chain couples TRBV7-9 to TRBJ2-1, with TRBD2 matching over 12 bases. The CDR3 runs to 18 residues. Germline CDR1 and CDR2: SEHNR and FQNEAQ (reference sequence). The V gene end was trimmed by 2 bases and the J gene end by 6 bases; junction bases not matched to a gene: 11. The CDR3 sequence is CASSLPYRLAGVINEQFF. As DNA, the CDR3 is TGTGCCAGCAGCTTACCTTACCGACTAGCGGGAGTGATCAATGAGCAGTTCTTC.

The J gene is TRBJ1-5, the V gene TRBV10-3; TRBD1 aligns across 10 bases. The V segment lost 4 bases and the J segment 6 bases; nucleotides outside the gene matches: 3. The V gene's germline CDR1 is ENHRY and CDR2 SYGVKD. CDR3 length equals 14 residues. For the CDR3, the DNA is TGTGCCATCAGTGGCGGGACAGGGGTTCAGCCCCAGCATTTT. Protein product: CAISGGTGVQPQHF.

The rearrangement uses TRBV12-3 or TRBV12-4 and TRBJ1-2, with TRBD1 as a possible D gene (5 bases). V lost 11 bases, J lost 3 bases, and 13 bases lay in between. The CDR3 is 12 residues long. CDR3 DNA sequence: TGTGCCGCCTCCCGGGGGGACTATGGCTACACCTTC. It specifies CAASRGDYGYTF.

The chain joins TRBV19 to TRBJ1-5; TRBD1 matches 11 bases. CDR3 length: 15 amino acids. The germline CDR1 and CDR2 sequences are LNHDA and SQIVND (reference sequence). Trimming took 6 bases from V and 6 from J; bases not matched to a gene: 7. CDR3 sequence reads: CASSPGTGGFQPQHF. The CDR3 nucleotides are TGTGCCAGTAGCCCCGGGACAGGGGGATTTCAGCCCCAGCATTTT.

This chain uses TRBV10-1 with TRBJ1-6; D gene ambiguous. CDR3 size: 15 residues. The ends were cut back, 6 bases at V and 0 bases at J, with 9 bases in the middle. CDR1 WNHNN and CDR2 SYGVQD come from the germline V gene (reference sequence). The CDR3 is CASSHRSSYNSPLHF. The CDR3, as DNA: TGCGCCAGCAGCCACAGAAGCTCCTATAATTCACCCCTCCACTTT.

This clone came up a few times. The V and J genes are TRBV5-6 and TRBJ2-7; possibly TRBD2 for D (5 bases). CDR3 length: 13 amino acids. Trimming took 2 bases from V and 0 from J, leaving 6 bases between them. CDR1 and CDR2 from the germline V gene are SGHDT and YYEEEE. In DNA, the CDR3 is TGTGCCAGCAGCTTCGGGATCTCCTACGAGCAGTACTTC. Translated, it gives CASSFGISYEQYF.

The gene calls are TRBV28 and TRBJ2-7; 7 bases map to TRBD2. This CDR3 comprises 16 residues. With V trimmed by 2 bases and J by 3 bases, 10 bases remained unmatched. Germline lookup yields CDR1 MDHEN and CDR2 SYDVKM. CDR3 region: CASSLGGGDYLYEQYF. In DNA, the CDR3 is TGTGCCAGCAGTTTAGGGGGTGGGGACTATCTCTACGAGCAGTACTTC.

This clone was seen more than once but under ten times. The genes are TRBV2 and TRBJ2-7; perhaps TRBD2 as D (5 bases). The CDR3 contains 14 residues. CDR1 is SNHLY, CDR2 FYNNEI, per germline. V gave up 7 bases and J gave up 2 bases, with 15 bases separating them. As DNA, the CDR3 is TGTGCCAGCATCCTTGGCGGGCAACCCTACGAGCAGTACTTC. Translating gives CASILGGQPYEQYF.

This clone was counted a single time. The gene calls are TRBV4-1 and TRBJ1-4; TRBD1 might be the D (5 bases). The V and J ends lost 3 bases and 1 base respectively, with 12 bases between them. The V gene's germline CDR1 is MGHRA and CDR2 YSYEKL. The CDR3 length is 16 residues. This CDR3 is CASSHPREGTNEKLFF. CDR3 DNA sequence: TGCGCCAGCAGCCACCCCAGGGAGGGAACTAATGAAAAACTGTTTTTT.

This sequence joins TRBV4-3 and TRBJ2-1; 9 bases agree with TRBD2. This CDR3 comprises 16 residues. Unmatched junction bases numbered 10, after V lost 0 bases and J lost 10 bases. Per the germline V gene, CDR1 is LGHNA and CDR2 is YSLEER. The CDR3 nucleotides are TGCGCCAGCAGCCAAGAGGGGCTAGCGGGACTCGGGGAGCAGTTCTTC. Translating it yields CASSQEGLAGLGEQFF.

CDR3 region: CASTRWEANTIYF. The CDR3 DNA follows: TGTGCCAGCACCAGGTGGGAGGCGAACACCATATATTTT. V gene TRBV12-3 or TRBV12-4 combines with J gene TRBJ1-3; D is undetermined. V lost 7 bases and J lost 7, with 14 bases in between. The CDR3 length is 13 residues.

The rearrangement uses TRBV3-1 (or the pseudogene TRBV3-2) and TRBJ2-7; D perhaps matches TRBD1 (6 bases). Germline CDR1 and CDR2: LGHDT and YNNKEL (reference sequence). CDR3 length: 20 amino acids. The V end lost 0 bases, the J end lost 3 bases, and 27 bases lay between the germline ends. Here the CDR3 reads CASSQDVPGAVAIGNYEQYF. In nucleotides, the CDR3 is TGTGCCAGCAGCCAAGATGTGCCAGGGGCCGTCGCGATTGGGAACTACGAGCAGTACTTC.

The CDR3 region has the DNA TGTGCCAGCACCCCCGGCAGTCGGGCCCTTCAGCCCCAGCATTTT. Its translation is CASTPGSRALQPQHF. V usage is TRBV28 and J usage is TRBJ1-5; D unclear. The CDR3 contains 15 residues. Per the germline V gene, CDR1 is MDHEN and CDR2 is SYDVKM. V lost 7 bases and J lost 6, with 19 bases in between.

V and J are TRBV6-2 or TRBV6-3 and TRBJ2-1; D gene ambiguous. The CDR3 loop spans 13 amino acids. Germline V CDR1 and CDR2: MNHEY, SVGEGT. V lost 5 bases to trimming and J lost 0 bases, with 5 bases between them. This chain's CDR3 is CASSDSSYNEQFF. The CDR3 nucleotides read TGTGCCAGCAGTGATAGCTCCTACAATGAGCAGTTCTTC.

This clone was counted once. V and J are TRBV18 and TRBJ2-1; 15 positions agree with TRBD2. The V gene's germline CDR1 is KGHSH and CDR2 LQKENI. J gave up 8 bases and V 0 bases, and 11 bases lay outside the gene matches. This CDR3 comprises 19 residues. DNA for the CDR3: TGTGCCAGCTCACCACCTCGGACTAGCGGGAGGGCCGGCCAGTATGAGCAGTTCTTC. Amino acid sequence: CASSPPRTSGRAGQYEQFF. Combining the CDR3 with reference TRBV18 and TRBJ2-1 gives the whole variable domain NAGVMQNPRHLVRRRGQEARLRCSPMKGHSHVYWYRQLPEEGLKFMVYLQKENIIDESGMPKERFSAEFPKEGPSILRIQQVVRGDSAAYFCASSPPRTSGRAGQYEQFFGPGTRLTVL.

There are a few counts of this clone. One junction end disagrees with the germline gene, perhaps due to a read error. The chain employs TRBV2 and TRBJ2-1, with D possibly matching TRBD2 (5 bases). Germline CDR1 SNHLY, CDR2 FYNNEI. The CDR3 is 13 amino acids. CDR3 region: CASSEDYYNEQFF. The CDR3 nucleotides are TGTGCCAGCAGCGAAGACTACTACAATGAGCAGTTCTTC.

V gene TRBV29-1 combines with J gene TRBJ1-1; D ambiguous. V was pared by 7 bases and J by 1 base, with 7 bases between. Germline CDR1 reads SQVTM; CDR2 reads ANQGSEA. CDR3 size: 11 residues. The DNA of the CDR3 is TGCAGCGGTTTGAGGAACACTGAAGCTTTCTTT. Translating gives CSGLRNTEAFF. The whole variable domain, remainder taken from reference TRBV29-1 and TRBJ1-1, is SAVISQKPSRDICQRGTSLTIQCQVDSQVTMMFWYRQQPGQSLTLIATANQGSEATYESGFVIDKFPISRPNLTFSTLTVSNMSPEDSSIYLCSGLRNTEAFFGQGTRLTVV.

The chain employs TRBV10-3 and TRBJ1-2; a possible D gene is TRBD1 (5 bases). Germline V gene sequence: CDR1 ENHRY, CDR2 SYGVKD. Deletions cut 0 bases from V and 3 bases from J, with 14 bases between. The CDR3 is 16 residues long. CDR3 in amino acids: CAISESTGGGYYGYTF. The CDR3 nucleotides read TGTGCCATCAGTGAGTCGACTGGGGGTGGCTACTATGGCTACACCTTC.

The chain joins TRBV9 to TRBJ1-1; D gene ambiguous. This CDR3 is built from 14 residues. CDR1 and CDR2 (germline): SGDLS, YYNGEE. Trimming cost V 2 bases and J 0 bases, with 8 bases left between them. This CDR3 is CASSVHDLNTEAFF. For the CDR3, the DNA is TGTGCCAGCAGCGTGCACGATTTGAACACTGAAGCTTTCTTT.

The chain recombines TRBV4-1 with TRBJ1-2; weak D call: TRBD1 (6 bases). Germline lookup yields CDR1 MGHRA and CDR2 YSYEKL. The CDR3 spans 18 residues. Trimming cost V 0 bases and J 3 bases, with 20 bases left between them. The chain's CDR3 is CASSQEKVWGAAYYGYTF. DNA of the CDR3: TGCGCCAGCAGCCAAGAGAAGGTTTGGGGGGCCGCCTACTATGGCTACACCTTC.

This clone appeared once. The chain recombines TRBV5-1 with TRBJ1-6, with 9 bases lining up with TRBD1. V lost 4 bases to trimming and J lost 10 bases; unmatched junction nucleotides: 6. The CDR3 sequence is 14 residues long. The V gene's germline CDR1 is SGHRS and CDR2 YFSETQ. In DNA, the CDR3 is TGCGCCAGCAGCGCGACAGGGGGTCAATCACCCCTCCACTTT. It translates to CASSATGGQSPLHF.

The sample holds a few counts of this clone. The chain couples TRBV6-5 to TRBJ2-1; perhaps D is TRBD1 or TRBD2 (6 bases each). There are 15 residues in the CDR3. Germline V CDR1 and CDR2: MNHEY, SVGAGI. V was shortened by 6 bases and J by 0 bases, with 12 bases between the two germline ends. Here the CDR3 DNA reads TGTGCCAGCAGGCCGGGGGCCCGCTCCTACAATGAGCAGTTCTTC. Translating gives CASRPGARSYNEQFF.

This clone was counted a single time. The rearrangement uses TRBV6-5 and TRBJ1-2; D gene uncertain. The V end was cut by 2 bases, the J end by 1 base, with 8 bases between. The CDR3 has 14 residues. Per germline, CDR1 MNHEY and CDR2 SVGAGI. The CDR3 nucleotides are TGTGCCAGCAGTTACCTCTGGTATAACTATGGCTACACCTTC. It specifies CASSYLWYNYGYTF.

The chain couples TRBV29-1 to TRBJ1-4; no clear D gene. The germline V and J ends were trimmed by 7 bases and 10 bases, with 16 bases remaining between them. Per the germline V gene, CDR1 is SQVTM and CDR2 is ANQGSEA. CDR3 length: 12 residues. CDR3 in DNA: TGCAGCGCCTCAGACGGAATGGGAAAACTGTTTTTT. This codes for CSASDGMGKLFF.

This clone is a singleton in its sample. The V call is TRBV27, the J call TRBJ1-1; D gene uncertain. From germline, CDR1 is MNHEY and CDR2 SMNVEV (reference sequence). The CDR3 covers 13 residues. The V gene lost 3 bases and the J gene lost 4 bases, with 9 bases spanning the gap. The CDR3 sequence is CASSFEGGTEAFF. The CDR3 DNA reads TGTGCCAGCAGTTTCGAGGGTGGCACTGAAGCTTTCTTT.